A selection of T cell receptor beta chains follows, all from one sample in a study of cytomegalovirus exposure and HLA in healthy donors. Assay: immunoSEQ multiplex PCR; the TCRdb copy retains only in-frame clones and omits some. Found here are hundreds of thousands of clones, approximately 78% of them singletons; the top ten hold around 3%. Sequenced sample: PBMCs. The receptors here all came from a man in his thirties or forties in good health and CMV-seronegative. CDR3s include the opening cysteine and the closing phenylalanine or tryptophan. A D gene is named only where the DNA matches it firmly. Clone size is given for some rows only: seen once, a few or many times, or a class if the clone is expanded.

. . TRBJ2-1 TRBV5-1 TGCGCCAGCAGTCAGACCGCGGGTGAGCAGTTCTTC CASSQTAGEQFF
. . TRBJ2-7 TRBV7-2 TGTGCCAGCAGCTCACCCACAGTCGGGAAACTGGCCTACGAGCAGTACTTC CASSSPTVGKLAYEQYF
few TRBD2 TRBJ2-3 TRBV6-1 TGTGCCAGCAGAGTCCTAGCGGGGCTCACAGATACGCAGTATTTT CASRVLAGLTDTQYF
few TRBD1 TRBJ1-2 TRBV6-5 TGTGCCAGCAGTTACTCTCCAGGGGGTCAAGATGGCTACACCTTC CASSYSPGGQDGYTF
. . TRBJ2-6 TRBV19 TGTGCCAGTAGTATTTCTGGGGCCAGCGTCCTGACTTTC CASSISGASVLTF
. TRBD2 TRBJ2-5 TRBV7-9 TGTTCCAGCAGCAGAGGACTAGCGGGGGTGGAGACCCAGTACTTC CSSSRGLAGVETQYF
. TRBD1 TRBJ2-5 TRBV28 TGTGCCAGCAGTCCGCGGACAGGGGGGAGGGAGACCCAGTACTTC CASSPRTGGRETQYF
. . TRBJ1-1 TRBV21-1 TGTGCCAGCAGCAAATGGCTCCAATGGGACAGGGGGAAGTCTGAAGCTTTCTTT CASSKWLQWDRGKSEAFF
. . TRBJ2-6 TRBV28 TGTGCCAGCAGTTTATCCCAGGGGGGCGGTACTGGGGCCAACGTCCTGACTTTC CASSLSQGGGTGANVLTF
. . TRBJ2-2 TRBV18 TGTGCCACCCTACTCGGAGGGCTCACCGGGGAGCTGTTTTTT CATLLGGLTGELFF
. . TRBJ2-1 TRBV19 TGTGCCAGTAAGGTCGTGGGCCCCTACAATGAGCAGTTCTTC CASKVVGPYNEQFF
. TRBD1 TRBJ2-6 TRBV7-3 TGTGCCAGCAGCTTAGGGACAGGACTCTCTGGGGCCAGCGTCCTGACTTTC CASSLGTGLSGASVLTF
once . TRBJ1-2 TRBV5-5 TGTGCCAGCAGCTTGGGACACTCCAACTATGGCTACACCTTC CASSLGHSNYGYTF
few TRBD1 TRBJ1-2 TRBV6-1 TGTGCCAGCAGTGCGGGACAGCGCACCTCCTATGGCTACACCTTC CASSAGQRTSYGYTF
once TRBD2 TRBJ2-7 TRBV7-2 TGTGCCAGCAGCCCTCGAGGTAGCGGGGGGGCCTACGAGCAGTACTTC CASSPRGSGGAYEQYF
. TRBD2 TRBJ2-3 TRBV9 TGTGCCAGCAGTACAACTAGCGGGGGTACAGATACGCAGTATTTT CASSTTSGGTDTQYF
. TRBD1 TRBJ2-7 TRBV2 TGTGCCAGCAAGGGGGACAGGGTCTCCTACGAGCAGTACTTC CASKGDRVSYEQYF
. TRBD2 TRBJ2-3 TRBV28 TGTGCCAGCAGCCCAACTAGCGGGGGAATGACAGATACGCAGTATTTT CASSPTSGGMTDTQYF
few . TRBJ2-3 TRBV11-2 TGTGCCAGCAGCGACGACAGAGATACGCAGTATTTT CASSDDRDTQYF
. . TRBJ2-1 TRBV5-1 TGCGCCAGCAGCTTGCCAATTCGGGCGGGGTCCAGCTCCTACAATGAGCAGTTCTTC CASSLPIRAGSSSYNEQFF
. . TRBJ2-5 TRBV7-2 TGTGCCAGCAGCTTCCAGGTGTGGCAAGAGACCCAGTACTTC CASSFQVWQETQYF
. . TRBJ1-2 TRBV9 TGTGCCAGCAGCTCGATGACAGCTACTAACTATGGCTACACCTTC CASSSMTATNYGYTF
few TRBD2 TRBJ2-7 TRBV18 TGTGCCAGCTCACCGCAGACTAGCGGGGGTACCTACGAGCAGTACTTC CASSPQTSGGTYEQYF
. . TRBJ1-1 TRBV11-2 TGTGCCAGCAGCTTATTCGACAGAATTACTGAAGCTTTCTTT CASSLFDRITEAFF
. . TRBJ1-6 TRBV18 TGTGCCAGCTCACGACAGGAATATAATTCACCCCTCCACTTT CASSRQEYNSPLHF
. . TRBJ2-7 TRBV10-1 TGCGCCAGCAGTGAAAGACAATTCTCCTACGAGCAGTACTTC CASSERQFSYEQYF
. . TRBJ1-3 TRBV5-1 TGCGCCAGCAGCTTCACCGGGACTTCGAGCTCTGGAAACACCATATATTTT CASSFTGTSSSGNTIYF
. . TRBJ2-3 TRBV6-6 TGTGCCAGCAGTTACTCGAGTCTTTCCACAGATACGCAGTATTTT CASSYSSLSTDTQYF
once . TRBJ2-5 TRBV2 TGTGCCAGCACCCAACACCGTTCCCAAGAGACCCAGTACTTC CASTQHRSQETQYF
. TRBD1 TRBJ2-6 TRBV7-3 TGTGCCAGCAGCAACAGGGGTTCTGGGGCCAGCGTCCTGACTTTC CASSNRGSGASVLTF
. TRBD1 TRBJ1-2 TRBV6-5 TGTGCCAGCAGTAGTGACAGGGGAGGCTATGGCTACACCTTC CASSSDRGGYGYTF
. . TRBJ1-4 TRBV13 TGTGCCAGCAGCCCCCCACAGGGAGAAAAACTGTTTTTT CASSPPQGEKLFF
. TRBD2 TRBJ2-1 TRBV6-1 TGTGCCAGCAGTGAGGGGAGAACCGGGACTAGGTCCTACAATGAGCAGTTCTTC CASSEGRTGTRSYNEQFF
. TRBD1 TRBJ1-5 TRBV19 TGTGCCAGTAGTATAGGCTCTCCAGGGGGTCGGAGCAATCAGCCCCAGCATTTT CASSIGSPGGRSNQPQHF
few . TRBJ1-1 TRBV6-1 TGTGCCAGCACCAAGATCGGGGGGGACACTGAAGCTTTCTTT CASTKIGGDTEAFF
. TRBD1 TRBJ2-2 TRBV6-5 TGTGCCACCCGCCGGGACAGGGCTTCCCCCGGGGAGCTGTTTTTT CATRRDRASPGELFF
. . TRBJ1-2 TRBV14 TGTGCCAGCAGCCCTCGGGGGGGACTATTCTATGGCTACACCTTC CASSPRGGLFYGYTF
once . TRBJ2-1 TRBV5-4 TGTGCCAGCAGACCCGGACAGTACAATGAGCAGTTCTTC CASRPGQYNEQFF
. . TRBJ2-7 TRBV7-2 TGTGCCAGCAGCTTCTCAGGGGCGTCGGCCCAGTACTTC CASSFSGASAQYF
. TRBD2 TRBJ2-1 TRBV7-3 TGTGCCAGCAGGTCTAGCGGGGCAAGCTCCTACAATGAGCAGTTCTTC CASRSSGASSYNEQFF
. TRBD1 TRBJ1-1 TRBV5-6 TGTGCCAGCAGCTACCAACAGGGGGCGGACACTGAAGCTTTCTTT CASSYQQGADTEAFF
. . TRBJ1-4 TRBV7-9 TGTGCCAGCAGCTTAGTACAGGACAATGAAAAACTGTTTTTT CASSLVQDNEKLFF
. TRBD2 TRBJ2-7 TRBV6-1 TGTGCCAGCGAAGTAGCGGGGGCCTACGAGCAGTACTTC CASEVAGAYEQYF
. . TRBJ1-5 TRBV28 TGTGCCAGCCGGGGGGTGGGGCAGCCCCAGCATTTT CASRGVGQPQHF